This T cell receptor (beta chain) stems from a study of T cells in Graves' hyperthyroidism and ophthalmopathy. Study observations and caveats: Most expanded thyroid clonotypes above 0.001 recurred in blood. The model identified upcoming ophthalmopathy a median approximately six months ahead of onset. Stable hyperthyroidism was told apart from ophthalmopathy by a model built on 13 V-J features.

In its sample, this clonotype was seen many times. No antigen is known for it. The CDR3 sequence is 16 residues long. The germline V and J ends were trimmed by 3 bases and 3 bases, with 15 bases remaining between them. Germline V gives CDR1 MDHEN, CDR2 SYDVKM. TCR beta CDR3 sequences were amplified from RNA transcripts. The TCR CDR3 first-round RT-PCR relied on the HTBI primer set. TCRdb re-derived calls from the multiplex PCR reads in MiXCR, one entry per CDR3 protein. Of 350,000 to 400,000 distinct CDR3 sequences in the sample, about 20% were seen once. It was uncontrolled infection, other autoimmune disease, pregnancy or lactation that excluded patients.

Sequencing input: blood. This chain links TRBV28 with TRBJ1-5; D unclear. The receptor comes from a woman in her late teens or twenties with Graves' hyperthyroidism. Written as DNA, the CDR3 is TGTGCCAGCAGTTTTGTCGACCCTAAGGCCAATCAGCCCCAGCATTTT. Its translation is CASSFVDPKANQPQHF. The full variable domain, completed using reference TRBV28 and TRBJ1-5, is DVKVTQSSRYLVKRTGEKVFLECVQDMDHENMFWYRQDPGLGLRLIYFSYDVKMKEKGDIPEGYSVSREKKERFSLILESASTNQTSMYLCASSFVDPKANQPQHFGDGTRLSIL.